The present T cell receptor (beta chain) was sequenced within a study of response to subunit inactivated influenza vaccine. Findings and caveats of the study: There was a suggestion from the authors that each seasonal influenza vaccination recruits few new T cells.

A single record per CDR3 protein comes from TCRdb applying MiXCR to the RT-PCR reads. This sample has 600,000 to 700,000 distinct CDR3 sequences, with 11% to 15% found just once. V lost 3 bases and J lost 2; bases outside the gene matches: 6. There are 16 residues in the CDR3. As regards this clonotype: Its antigen is undetermined.

This receptor was taken from a man in his fifties who received an inactivated influenza vaccine. The sequenced sample was PBMCs from blood, obtained 14 to 15 days before vaccination. The J gene is TRBJ1-3, the V gene TRBV12-3 or TRBV12-4, with 8 bases fitting TRBD1. CDR3 amino acids: CASSFTPGQAGNTIYF. For the CDR3, the DNA is TGTGCCAGCAGTTTCACCCCGGGACAGGCTGGAAACACCATATATTTT.